The 12 T cell receptor beta chains below come from one sample, sequenced in a study of T cell responses to AZD1222 COVID-19 vaccine. The table came from immunoSEQ multiplex PCR; TCRdb's copy has only in-frame clones and leaves some out. The table lists 80,000 to 100,000 clones, over 75% of them singletons. Material: peripheral blood, obtained on day 0 of AZD1222 vaccination. These receptors all stem from an adult in good health.

The V call is TRBV5-1, the J call TRBJ1-1; 8 nucleotides align to TRBD1. The V segment lost 3 bases and the J segment 5 bases; nucleotides outside the gene matches: 3. The CDR3 has 13 amino acids. Per germline, CDR1 SGHRS and CDR2 YFSETQ. For the CDR3, the DNA is TGCGCCAGCAGCTCAGGGGGCATGACTGAAGCTTTCTTT. It codes for CASSSGGMTEAFF.

The chain is built from TRBV5-1 and TRBJ2-7, with 9 bases fitting TRBD1. Germline V gene lookup returns CDR1 SGHRS and CDR2 YFSETQ. J was trimmed by 6 bases and V by 4 bases; bases with no gene match: 2. This CDR3 comprises 12 residues. This CDR3 is CASSGTGLEQYF. The CDR3 bases are TGCGCCAGCAGCGGGACAGGGCTCGAGCAGTACTTC.

This sequence joins TRBV3-1 (or the pseudogene TRBV3-2) and TRBJ2-7; D unclear. The V gene lost 2 bases and the J gene lost 2 bases, with 7 bases spanning the gap. Germline V lookup: CDR1 LGHDT, CDR2 YNNKEL (reference sequence). The CDR3 has 13 amino acids. This CDR3 is CASSQRFTYEQYF. For the CDR3, the DNA is TGTGCCAGCAGCCAACGGTTTACCTACGAGCAGTACTTC.

CDR3 coding DNA: TGTGCCAGCAGCTTAGCGGCGGGGGGGAGTACCTACGAGCAGTACTTC. The encoded protein is CASSLAAGGSTYEQYF. V usage is TRBV7-6 and J usage is TRBJ2-7, with 9 positions matching TRBD2. Germline V gene data show CDR1 as SGHVS and CDR2 as FNYEAQ. The CDR3 consists of 16 residues. Trimming cost V 0 bases and J 2 bases; bases outside gene matches: 5.

This chain uses TRBV5-1 with TRBJ2-1, with a tentative D call TRBD2 (6 bases). V gave up 6 bases and J gave up 3 bases, with 22 bases separating them. Germline V gene lookup returns CDR1 SGHRS and CDR2 YFSETQ. CDR3 length equals 17 residues. The DNA for the CDR3 is TGCGCCAGCACCGAATTACCTAGCTCGGGGGTCTACAATGAGCAGTTCTTC. Amino acid sequence: CASTELPSSGVYNEQFF.

This sequence joins TRBV19 and TRBJ1-5; no clear D. The germline V gene encodes CDR1 LNHDA and CDR2 SQIVND (reference sequence). This CDR3 comprises 14 residues. V dropped 7 bases and J dropped 1 base, with 11 bases sitting between them. The CDR3 spells CASKEGASNQPQHF. CDR3 DNA sequence: TGTGCCAGTAAAGAGGGAGCCAGCAATCAGCCCCAGCATTTT. The complete variable domain, with remaining parts taken from reference TRBV19 and TRBJ1-5, reads DGGITQSPKYLFRKEGQNVTLSCEQNLNHDAMYWYRQDPGQGLRLIYYSQIVNDFQKGDIAEGYSVSREKKESFPLTVTSAQKNPTAFYLCASKEGASNQPQHFGDGTRLSIL.

This chain uses TRBV5-4 with TRBJ1-6; D remains unclear. The CDR3 totals 15 residues. Trimming left V 4 bases short and J 5 bases short, with 13 bases between. The germline CDR1 and CDR2 sequences are SGHNT and YYREEE (reference sequence). The CDR3 reads CASSVDTADNSPLHF. The CDR3 nucleotides read TGTGCCAGCAGCGTCGACACCGCCGATAATTCACCCCTCCACTTT.

The rearrangement uses TRBV7-2 and TRBJ1-2, with 10 bases aligning to TRBD1. The CDR3 is 16 amino acids. J lost 8 bases, V lost 3 bases, and 12 bases had no gene match. Germline V gene lookup returns CDR1 SGHTA and CDR2 FQGNSA. CDR3 bases: TGTGCCAGCAGCTTTCGTTTTGGGGACAGGGGAGGCGGCTACACCTTC. Amino acid sequence: CASSFRFGDRGGGYTF.

This chain uses TRBV6-6 with TRBJ2-5; TRBD1 matches 8 bases. The CDR3 is made up of 15 amino acids. J lost 3 bases, V lost 6 bases, and 9 bases had no gene match. Germline values: CDR1 MNHNY, CDR2 SVGAGI (reference sequence). The CDR3 DNA follows: TGTGCCAGCAGGGAGCAGGGGGCCGGAGAAGAGACCCAGTACTTC. The encoded protein is CASREQGAGEETQYF.

This clone is a singleton in its sample. The V gene is TRBV6-5, the J gene TRBJ2-7; a possible D gene is TRBD2 (6 bases). This CDR3 has 15 residues. Germline CDR1 reads MNHEY; CDR2 reads SVGAGI. V was trimmed by 9 bases and J by 7 bases, leaving 25 bases between them. In DNA, the CDR3 is TGTGCCAGTGGAAGGGAATGGGGGGAATACGGGGAGCAGTACTTC. This encodes CASGREWGEYGEQYF.

The chain recombines TRBV5-4 with TRBJ1-3, with D possibly TRBD1 on 6 matching bases. This CDR3 contains 17 residues. V lost 0 bases to trimming and J lost 4 bases, with 17 bases between them. The germline V gene encodes CDR1 SGHNT and CDR2 YYREEE (reference sequence). Written as DNA, the CDR3 is TGTGCCAGCAGCTTGGGGGTTATGGGGGCGAGCGGAAACACCATATATTTT. Residues: CASSLGVMGASGNTIYF.

This rearrangement joins TRBV3-1 (or the pseudogene TRBV3-2) to TRBJ1-1, with no clear D. CDR1 and CDR2 from the germline V gene are LGHDT and YNNKEL (reference sequence). The V gene lost 1 base and the J gene lost 7 bases, with 13 bases spanning the gap. This CDR3 is 14 amino acids long. The CDR3 nucleotides read TGTGCCAGCAGCCAAGGTCGGGTCCCGAATGAAGCTTTCTTT. Translated, it gives CASSQGRVPNEAFF.